Listed below are T cell receptor beta chains from one sample, sequenced in a study of vaccination and CD4 T cells after COVID-19. These receptors are not linked to any known antigen. TCRdb used MiXCR to reprocess the PCR reads, holding one entry per CDR3 protein. The sample has approximately 10,000 distinct CDR3 sequences, 35% to 45% seen once. Sequenced sample: CD4+ T cells from blood, cultured in vitro. The receptor source for this set is a human donor in good health. Both conserved end residues are part of each CDR3. The D gene is left open where the match is weak. Clone size is not always given. Where it is, it says once, few, many or a class for expanded clones.

v_gene,d_gene,abundance,j_gene,CDR3nt,CDR3aa
TRBV4-1,NA,NA,TRBJ2-1,TGCGCCAGCAGCCAAGATCAAAGGCCAGATAGGTTCTTC,CASSQDQRPDRFF
TRBV18,TRBD1,NA,TRBJ2-7,TGTGCCAGCTCAGTTGGACAGGGGGAGAGGGAGCAGTACTTC,CASSVGQGEREQYF
TRBV11-2,NA,once,TRBJ2-1,TGTGCCAGCAGCCCTCCCGTATACAATGAGCAGTTCTTC,CASSPPVYNEQFF
TRBV30,NA,once,TRBJ2-5,TGTGCCTGGGCAGGGGTAAGCCAAGAGACCCAGTACTTC,CAWAGVSQETQYF
TRBV7-6,TRBD2,few,TRBJ2-5,TGTGCCAGCAGCTCCAAGGGGGGGTGGCGGGAGGGCAAAGAGACCCAGTACTTC,CASSSKGGWREGKETQYF
TRBV7-9,NA,few,TRBJ1-3,TGTGCCAGCAGCTTGGCCACACGGGTGATAAACACCATATATTTT,CASSLATRVINTIYF
TRBV7-3,NA,few,TRBJ2-3,TGTGCCAGCAGCTCCGGGACAACAGATACGCAGTATTTT,CASSSGTTDTQYF
TRBV6-2/TRBV6-3,TRBD2,few,TRBJ2-1,TGTGCCAGCAGTTTAGCGGGAGAGTTCAATGAGCAGTTCTTC,CASSLAGEFNEQFF
TRBV11-2,NA,NA,TRBJ2-7,TGTGCCAGCAGCTTAGGTGGAATTGGCTCCTACGAGCAGTACTTC,CASSLGGIGSYEQYF
TRBV20-1,NA,NA,TRBJ1-2,TGCAGTGCTAGGGCGTACCGAACAGGGAACTATGGCTACACCTTC,CSARAYRTGNYGYTF
TRBV15,NA,NA,TRBJ1-5,TGTGCCACCAGCAGAGATCGGGGAGGAGCCAATCAGCCCCAGCATTTT,CATSRDRGGANQPQHF
TRBV27,NA,NA,TRBJ1-1,TGTGCCAGCAAACTCACCGGGACGGTCGAAGCTTTCTTT,CASKLTGTVEAFF
TRBV6-9,NA,NA,TRBJ2-7,TGTGCCAGCAGCGCCTCCCCGCGGAGGGTCAGCCGTTACGAGCAGTACTTC,CASSASPRRVSRYEQYF
TRBV28,TRBD1,NA,TRBJ1-1,TGTGCCAGCAGCTATCAGGGGGGTAGAGGGACTGAAGCTTTCTTT,CASSYQGGRGTEAFF
TRBV23-1,NA,NA,TRBJ1-5,TGCGCCAGCGGACAGAGAAATCAGCCCCAGCATTTT,CASGQRNQPQHF
TRBV12-3/TRBV12-4,NA,NA,TRBJ2-3,TGTGCCAGCAGTCCCATGGGCCCTAGCACAGATACGCAGTATTTT,CASSPMGPSTDTQYF